A single sample gave rise to the 14 T cell receptor beta chains below, sequenced in a study of blood T cell repertoires in COVID-19 (dated by TCRdb to 2019 to 2021). Libraries came from the immunoSEQ multiplex PCR assay. TCRdb carries this immuneACCESS record with in-frame sequences only. Its versions omit some clonotypes, under half of them owing to an unresolved V gene in the studies checked, with the rest unexplained. A total of about 110,000 clones appear in this sample, more than 70% of them only once. 4.5% to 6% of the sample belongs to the ten largest clones. Material: peripheral blood. These receptors all stem from a man between 40 and 49 years old with active or convalescent COVID-19.

This clone occurred once. The V call is TRBV2, the J call TRBJ1-6, with 7 positions matching TRBD1. This CDR3 is 14 amino acids long. The junction had 7 bases not matched to a gene; V was cut back by 6 bases and J by 8 bases. In germline, CDR1 is SNHLY, CDR2 FYNNEI. CDR3 DNA: TGTGCCAGCAGGCTGACAGGGTTGGATTCACCCCTCCACTTT. Protein: CASRLTGLDSPLHF.

V gene TRBV3-1 (or the pseudogene TRBV3-2) combines with J gene TRBJ1-2; possibly TRBD1 for D (6 bases). V lost 3 bases to trimming and J lost 6 bases, with 14 bases between them. The CDR3 sequence is 14 residues long. Germline CDR1 LGHDT, CDR2 YNNKEL (reference sequence). The chain's CDR3 is CASSQGAGSDGYTF. For the CDR3, the DNA is TGTGCCAGCAGCCAGGGGGCCGGATCGGATGGCTACACCTTC.

The chain combines TRBV30 with TRBJ2-7; D may be TRBD1 (5 bases). Germline CDR1 GTSNPN, CDR2 SVGIG (reference sequence). This CDR3 is built from 12 residues. V was clipped by 4 bases and J by 5 bases, with 12 bases between them. CDR3 loop: CAWTQGLNEQYF. The CDR3 DNA is TGTGCCTGGACCCAGGGTCTAAACGAGCAGTACTTC.

This chain links TRBV3-1 (or the pseudogene TRBV3-2) with TRBJ1-1, with a weak D call TRBD1 (5 bases). The CDR3 covers 13 residues. Germline CDR1 is LGHDT and CDR2 is YNNKEL (reference sequence). The germline V and J ends were trimmed by 2 bases and 1 base, with 5 bases remaining between them. The CDR3 region is CASSQTGNTEAFF. The CDR3, as DNA: TGTGCCAGCAGCCAAACAGGGAACACTGAAGCTTTCTTT.

The genes are TRBV28 and TRBJ1-2, with D possibly TRBD1 on 5 matching bases. Germline-derived CDR1 and CDR2 are MDHEN and SYDVKM. Trimming pared 8 bases from V and 4 bases from J, leaving 11 bases between. The CDR3 length is 12 residues. The CDR3 protein is CASATVIYGYTF. As DNA, the CDR3 is TGTGCCAGCGCGACAGTGATCTATGGCTACACCTTC.

This chain links TRBV18 with TRBJ2-3; D might be TRBD1 (6 bases). The CDR3 totals 17 residues. CDR1 is KGHSH, CDR2 LQKENI, per germline. V was cut by 5 bases and J by 1 base, with 19 bases left in between. This CDR3 reads CASSTYFRTDRTDTQYF. CDR3 bases: TGTGCCAGCTCAACTTATTTCAGGACAGACCGCACAGATACGCAGTATTTT.

V gene TRBV27 combines with J gene TRBJ2-5; 10 bases map to TRBD2. Germline assignment: CDR1 MNHEY and CDR2 SMNVEV (reference sequence). The CDR3 runs to 14 residues. V lost 3 bases to trimming and J lost 8 bases; unmatched junction nucleotides: 6. The CDR3 DNA follows: TGTGCCAGCAGTTTTCTAGCGGGAGACAGAACCCAGTACTTC. Amino acids: CASSFLAGDRTQYF.

This clone appeared a few times. The chain links TRBV27 to TRBJ1-5; possible D gene TRBD1, 5 bases. V dropped 3 bases and J dropped 7 bases, with 13 bases sitting between them. The CDR3 runs 14 residues. The germline gives CDR1 MNHEY, CDR2 SMNVEV (reference sequence). CDR3 sequence reads: CASSFSGGYQPQHF. DNA of the CDR3: TGTGCCAGCAGTTTTTCCGGGGGGTACCAGCCCCAGCATTTT.

The chain carries TRBV12-3 or TRBV12-4 and TRBJ1-2, with 7 bases that match TRBD1. V lost 6 bases to trimming and J lost 8 bases; unmatched junction nucleotides: 9. The CDR3 spans 13 residues. The DNA of the CDR3 is TGTGCCAGCAGCCTGAATACAGGGGAGGGCTACACCTTC. Translation: CASSLNTGEGYTF.

The chain joins TRBV27 to TRBJ2-2; TRBD1 matches 11 bases. V dropped 1 base and J dropped 4; count of bases not matched to a gene: 5. Germline lookup yields CDR1 MNHEY and CDR2 SMNVEV (reference sequence). The CDR3 has 17 residues. Here the CDR3 DNA reads TGTGCCAGCAGTTTATTTGGTGGGACAGGGGGCACCGGGGAGCTGTTTTTT. Translated: CASSLFGGTGGTGELFF.

The chain carries TRBV11-2 and TRBJ2-1; weak D call: TRBD1 (6 bases). Trimming removed 2 bases at V and 2 bases at J, with 10 bases between. Germline CDR1 reads SGHAT; CDR2 reads FQNNGV. The CDR3 is 15 residues long. Here the CDR3 reads CASSLLQGPYNEQFF. CDR3 DNA sequence: TGTGCCAGCAGCTTATTACAGGGCCCCTACAATGAGCAGTTCTTC.

This clone was seen a handful of times. The chain employs TRBV28 and TRBJ2-4; weak D call: TRBD2 (6 bases). Trimming pared 6 bases from V and 4 bases from J, leaving 13 bases between. Per the germline V gene, CDR1 is MDHEN and CDR2 is SYDVKM. The CDR3 runs to 14 residues. CDR3 DNA: TGTGCCAGCAGCCGGCCCGGGACTAAAAACATTCAGTACTTC. Its protein product is CASSRPGTKNIQYF. The full variable domain, its missing parts supplied by reference TRBV28 and TRBJ2-4, is DVKVTQSSRYLVKRTGEKVFLECVQDMDHENMFWYRQDPGLGLRLIYFSYDVKMKEKGDIPEGYSVSREKKERFSLILESASTNQTSMYLCASSRPGTKNIQYFGAGTRLSVL.

CDR3 loop: CASSDEVSNQPQHF. In nucleotides, the CDR3 is TGTGCCAGCAGTGACGAGGTGAGCAATCAGCCCCAGCATTTT. The chain employs TRBV2 and TRBJ1-5; D ambiguous. V dropped 3 bases and J dropped 1 base, with 7 bases sitting between them. Germline CDR1 and CDR2: SNHLY and FYNNEI. This CDR3 is 14 amino acids long.

This chain links TRBV6-5 with TRBJ2-1; D perhaps matches TRBD2 (5 bases). The length of the CDR3 is 12 residues. Germline CDR1 is MNHEY and CDR2 is SVGAGI. CDR3 DNA sequence: TGTGCTGTGCGGGTCTCCTACAATGAGCAGTTCTTC. Amino acid sequence: CAVRVSYNEQFF.